The 17 T cell receptor beta chains below all came from one sample that was sequenced in a study of blood T cell repertoires in COVID-19. Method: immunoSEQ multiplex PCR; TCRdb's copy keeps in-frame clones and lacks some. The data show approximately 160,000 clones, roughly 86% seen once. Sequencing input: peripheral blood. Receptors originate from a man aged 60 to 75 with COVID-19, enrolled during active disease.

DNA of the CDR3: TGTGCCAGCAGTATAAATAGGCGGGATTGGGGTTTGAACACTGAAGCTTTCTTT. The encoded protein is CASSINRRDWGLNTEAFF. V is TRBV7-9 and J is TRBJ1-1; D is unresolved. The CDR3 covers 18 residues. The germline V gene has CDR1 SEHNR and CDR2 FQNEAQ (reference sequence). Trimming pared 6 bases from V and 0 bases from J, leaving 23 bases between.

J is TRBJ1-4 and V is TRBV5-4, with 8 bases lining up with TRBD1. J lost 7 bases, V lost 0 bases, and 8 bases had no gene match. The germline CDR1 and CDR2 sequences are SGHNT and YYREEE (reference sequence). This CDR3 is built from 16 residues. DNA for the CDR3: TGTGCCAGCAGCTTGGATTTCGCAGGGGGCTCTGAAAAACTGTTTTTT. This translates into CASSLDFAGGSEKLFF.

V usage is TRBV2 and J usage is TRBJ1-2; 9 positions match TRBD1. Losses at the gene ends were 4 bases for V and 5 bases for J; bases not matched to a gene: 5. This CDR3 has 14 amino acids. The V gene's germline CDR1 is SNHLY and CDR2 FYNNEI. The CDR3 reads CASSATGTGYGYTF. CDR3 DNA: TGTGCCAGCAGTGCGACCGGGACAGGGTATGGCTACACCTTC.

V gene TRBV5-8 combines with J gene TRBJ2-2, with D possibly TRBD1 on 5 matching bases. Germline V CDR1 and CDR2: SGHTS, YDEGEE. Trimming took off 0 bases at V and 7 bases at J, with 13 bases between the two ends. The CDR3 length is 15 residues. CDR3 DNA: TGTGCCAGCAGCTTGGGGCAGGGCTATGGCGGGGAGCTGTTTTTT. This sequence encodes CASSLGQGYGGELFF. The full variable domain, rest sourced from reference TRBV5-8 and TRBJ2-2, is EAGVTQSPTHLIKTRGQQATLRCSPISGHTSVYWYQQALGLGLQFLLWYDEGEERNRGNFPPRFSGRQFPNYSSELNVNALELEDSALYLCASSLGQGYGGELFFGEGSRLTVL.

The chain has TRBV19 and TRBJ2-5; TRBD2 aligns across 10 bases. CDR1 is LNHDA, CDR2 SQIVND, per germline (reference sequence). V dropped 10 bases and J dropped 2; count of bases not matched to a gene: 7. The CDR3 has 14 residues. CDR3 residues: CATRTSGLQETQYF. CDR3 coding DNA: TGTGCCACCAGGACTAGCGGACTACAAGAGACCCAGTACTTC.

This chain uses TRBV7-3 with TRBJ2-1; D not resolved. In germline, CDR1 is SGHTA, CDR2 FQGTGA. The CDR3 is 16 residues long. V was shortened by 2 bases and J by 1 base, with 12 bases between the two germline ends. The CDR3 DNA is TGTGCCAGCAGCTTAGGGTTGGGCAGGTCCTACAATGAGCAGTTCTTC. Translating gives CASSLGLGRSYNEQFF.

V is TRBV6-6 and J is TRBJ2-7, with D maybe TRBD1 (5 bases). V gave up 2 bases and J gave up 7 bases, with 12 bases separating them. Germline CDR1 reads MNHNY; CDR2 reads SVGAGI (reference sequence). The CDR3 has 13 amino acids. The DNA for the CDR3 is TGTGCCAGCAGTTACGACAGTCTAGGGGAGCAGTACTTC. Translating it yields CASSYDSLGEQYF.

The chain links TRBV6-2 or TRBV6-3 to TRBJ1-5; D uncertain. V was pared by 2 bases and J by 7 bases, with 6 bases between. The CDR3 length is 12 residues. Looked up from germline, CDR1 is MNHEY and CDR2 is SVGEGT. The CDR3 protein is CASSYATQPQHF. As DNA, the CDR3 is TGTGCCAGCAGTTACGCAACACAGCCCCAGCATTTT.

The V gene is TRBV10-3, the J gene TRBJ1-2; 7 bases are shared with TRBD1. This CDR3 region has 13 residues. Per germline, CDR1 ENHRY and CDR2 SYGVKD. V gave up 6 bases and J gave up 1 base; unmatched junction bases: 2. CDR3 loop: CAIRGQINYGYTF. The CDR3 DNA sequence: TGTGCCATCAGGGGACAGATTAACTATGGCTACACCTTC.

The gene calls are TRBV19 and TRBJ1-6; D gene uncertain. Germline CDR1 reads LNHDA; CDR2 reads SQIVND (reference sequence). V was trimmed by 6 bases and J by 7 bases, leaving 7 bases between them. This CDR3 contains 12 residues. The CDR3 DNA reads TGTGCCAGTAGGAGAAAAAATTCACCCCTCCACTTT. As protein: CASRRKNSPLHF.

The chain carries TRBV7-2 and TRBJ1-1; 8 bases align to TRBD1. Trimming removed 5 bases from V and 6 bases from J; junction bases left unmatched: 20. The CDR3 totals 18 residues. Germline V gives CDR1 SGHTA, CDR2 FQGNSA. The CDR3 nucleotides read TGTGCCAGCAGCACCAAAACCTTGGGACAGGCAGGGTGGGCTGAAGCTTTCTTT. Translated, it gives CASSTKTLGQAGWAEAFF. The whole variable domain, filled in from reference TRBV7-2 and TRBJ1-1, reads GAGVSQSPSNKVTEKGKDVELRCDPISGHTALYWYRQSLGQGLEFLIYFQGNSAPDKSGLPSDRFSAERTGGSVSTLTIQRTQQEDSAVYLCASSTKTLGQAGWAEAFFGQGTRLTVV.

The gene calls are TRBV5-6 and TRBJ1-1; 8 positions match TRBD1. The ends lost 3 bases at V and 1 base at J; junction bases unmatched: 8. CDR1 SGHDT and CDR2 YYEEEE come from the germline V gene. This CDR3 is built from 16 residues. The DNA of the CDR3 is TGTGCCAGCAGCTCACAACCGGGACAGGAGAACACTGAAGCTTTCTTT. It specifies CASSSQPGQENTEAFF.

This chain uses TRBV9 with TRBJ1-2, with 10 nucleotides matching TRBD1. The CDR3 runs to 15 residues. The junction had 9 bases not matched to a gene; V was cut back by 6 bases and J by 4 bases. The germline V gene encodes CDR1 SGDLS and CDR2 YYNGEE. CDR3 coding DNA: TGTGCCAGCACCCAGAGGACAGGGGGTGGCTATGGCTACACCTTC. Its protein product is CASTQRTGGGYGYTF.

This clone appeared a single time. This chain uses TRBV18 with TRBJ2-3; unclear D gene. V dropped 3 bases and J dropped 4 bases, with 11 bases sitting between them. Germline CDR1 and CDR2: KGHSH and LQKENI. The CDR3 spans 14 residues. CDR3 nucleotides: TGTGCCAGCTCACCTCCCGGGTTGGCAGATACGCAGTATTTT. Amino acids: CASSPPGLADTQYF.

V gene TRBV10-3 combines with J gene TRBJ1-2, with D possibly TRBD1 on 6 matching bases. The germline V and J ends were trimmed by 0 bases and 3 bases, with 17 bases remaining between them. This CDR3 spans 17 amino acids. Germline V CDR1 and CDR2: ENHRY, SYGVKD. In DNA form, the CDR3 reads TGTGCCATCAGTGAGTCTAATCCAGGGGCGGGGGACTATGGCTACACCTTC. This encodes CAISESNPGAGDYGYTF.

This clone was recorded a few times. This chain links TRBV30 with TRBJ1-6; 10 bases are shared with TRBD1. J lost 0 bases, V lost 6 bases, and 5 bases had no gene match. Germline V CDR1 and CDR2: GTSNPN, SVGIG (reference sequence). The CDR3 extends over 16 amino acids. The CDR3 protein is CACHRTGGSYNSPLHF. The CDR3 DNA reads TGTGCCTGCCATAGGACAGGGGGCTCCTATAATTCACCCCTCCACTTT.

This clone has only one observation. The chain carries TRBV10-3 and TRBJ1-1, with D unresolved. The CDR3 contains 13 residues. With 2 bases removed from V and 6 bases from J, the gap between germline ends came to 10 bases. CDR1 ENHRY and CDR2 SYGVKD come from the germline V gene. In nucleotides, the CDR3 is TGTGCCATCAGTGAGAGGGAGGCCGCTGAAGCTTTCTTT. Encoded protein: CAISEREAAEAFF.